This TCR beta chain emerged from a study of T cell responses to AZD1222 COVID-19 vaccine. General study results and limits: Repertoire sampling happened only post peak T cell response.

Comment on this clone: The antigen is unknown.

The V end lost 1 base, the J end lost 6 bases, and 15 bases lay between the germline ends. Germline-derived CDR1 and CDR2 are LGHNA and YNFKEQ. This CDR3 has 15 residues. Sequencing was performed with immunoSEQ multiplex PCR; in TCRdb, only in-frame clones are kept and a portion is missing. This sample yields 80,000 to 95,000 clones, of which approximately 91% are seen a single time; less than 8.5% belongs to the top ten. This receptor was identified in an adult who received the AZD1222 COVID-19 vaccine. The chain combines TRBV4-2 with TRBJ1-2; a possible D gene is TRBD1 (5 bases). Specimen: peripheral blood, collected 28 days after the second AZD1222 dose. This chain's CDR3 is CASSQGMRGGNGYTF. CDR3 coding DNA: TGTGCCAGCAGCCAAGGGATGAGGGGAGGGAATGGCTACACCTTC.